The 29 T cell receptor beta chains below all came from one sample that was sequenced in a study of blood T cells in healthy people across ages. A second PCR of roughly 7 to 11 cycles used a sample-barcoded 5' primer and a J-beta primer mix. TCRdb fed the 5' RACE reads into MiXCR, producing one record per CDR3 protein. The sample records 550,000 to 650,000 distinct CDR3 sequences, about 30% being singletons. Input material: blood. The receptor source for this set is a woman older than 75 in good health.

In the case of this clonotype: Possible read error: a much larger clone is one base away. The chain has TRBV7-2 and TRBJ1-2; perhaps TRBD1 as D (5 bases). The ends were cut back, 5 bases at V and 0 bases at J, with 10 bases in the middle. This CDR3 region has 14 residues. Germline V gene lookup returns CDR1 SGHTA and CDR2 FQGNSA. The CDR3 nucleotides read TGTGCCAGCAGCACCTGGGACTCTAACTATGGCTACACCTTC. It encodes CASSTWDSNYGYTF.

The rearrangement links TRBV2 to TRBJ2-7; a possible D gene is TRBD1 (5 bases). The CDR3 has 15 amino acids. The ends were cut back, 1 base at V and 0 bases at J, with 10 bases in the middle. CDR1 SNHLY and CDR2 FYNNEI come from the germline V gene. DNA for the CDR3: TGTGCCAGCAGTGAAGGCAGGGTTGACTCCTACGAGCAGTACTTC. Translating it yields CASSEGRVDSYEQYF.

This clonotype has at least ten counts. This rearrangement joins TRBV30 to TRBJ1-5, with a possible D match to TRBD1 (6 bases). Trimming took 4 bases from V and 5 from J, leaving 12 bases between them. The CDR3 runs 13 residues. The germline CDR1 and CDR2 sequences are GTSNPN and SVGIG (reference sequence). The CDR3 DNA reads TGTGCCTGGAATCTAAAGGGGGATCAGCCCCAGCATTTT. Translation: CAWNLKGDQPQHF.

This clonotype was detected many times. V is TRBV12-3 or TRBV12-4 and J is TRBJ2-1, with D possibly matching TRBD2 (7 bases). This CDR3 is 16 amino acids long. V lost 6 bases to trimming and J lost 2 bases, with 17 bases between them. The CDR3 DNA sequence: TGTGCCAGCAGGAGGGGGGCGGGGGCTACCTACAATGAGCAGTTCTTC. Translated: CASRRGAGATYNEQFF.

This clonotype was recorded at least ten times. The chain couples TRBV9 to TRBJ1-2, with TRBD1 as a possible D gene (6 bases). V lost 3 bases and J lost 4, with 16 bases in between. Germline CDR1 and CDR2: SGDLS and YYNGEE. The CDR3 contains 15 residues. CDR3 sequence: CASSGLGGRAYGYTF. The CDR3 DNA reads TGTGCCAGCAGCGGTCTTGGGGGCCGAGCCTATGGCTACACCTTC.

As regards this clonotype: This may be a read error: a much more frequent sequence differs by one nucleotide. V usage is TRBV9 and J usage is TRBJ2-7, with D unclear. From germline, CDR1 is SGDLS and CDR2 YYNGEE. CDR3 length: 14 amino acids. DNA for the CDR3: TGTGCCGGCAGCGTAGCCTCATACCCCTACGAGCAGTACTTC. Its translation: CAGSVASYPYEQYF.

This clonotype was counted a single time. V gene TRBV5-1 combines with J gene TRBJ2-5, with 7 bases identical to TRBD1. The V and J ends lost 4 bases and 5 bases, in that order; junction bases with no gene match: 11. This CDR3 spans 15 amino acids. Germline V gene data show CDR1 as SGHRS and CDR2 as YFSETQ. The DNA of the CDR3 is TGCGCCAGCAGCCAGAGCCAGACAGGGTCCGAGACCCAGTACTTC. This encodes CASSQSQTGSETQYF. Full variable domain (remainder filled in from reference TRBV5-1 and TRBJ2-5): KAGVTQTPRYLIKTRGQQVTLSCSPISGHRSVSWYQQTPGQGLQFLFEYFSETQRNKGNFPGRFSGRQFSNSRSEMNVSTLELGDSALYLCASSQSQTGSETQYFGPGTRLLVL.

At least ten counts were recorded for this clonotype. The gene calls are TRBV15 and TRBJ2-3; D is uncertain. The V gene's germline CDR1 is LNHNV and CDR2 YYDKDF (reference sequence). Trimming pared 0 bases from V and 0 bases from J, leaving 7 bases between. The CDR3 is 15 amino acids. This CDR3 reads CATSREQPSTDTQYF. The CDR3 nucleotides read TGTGCCACCAGCAGAGAGCAACCTAGCACAGATACGCAGTATTTT.

This clonotype was counted at least ten times. V gene TRBV5-4 combines with J gene TRBJ2-4, with no clear D. This CDR3 is 15 amino acids long. V lost 0 bases and J lost 2, with 9 bases in between. CDR1 is SGHNT, CDR2 YYREEE, per germline (reference sequence). CDR3 DNA sequence: TGTGCCAGCAGCTTGGAGTATGGGTCCAAAAACATTCAGTACTTC. Translation: CASSLEYGSKNIQYF.

This clonotype has more than one count but fewer than ten. The chain has TRBV5-1 and TRBJ2-2, with D perhaps TRBD1 or TRBD2 (5 bases each). Germline V gene lookup returns CDR1 SGHRS and CDR2 YFSETQ. V lost 5 bases to trimming and J lost 0 bases, with 8 bases between them. This CDR3 comprises 14 residues. The CDR3 reads CASRPGPNTGELFF. The CDR3 DNA is TGCGCCAGCAGACCGGGACCGAACACCGGGGAGCTGTTTTTT.

This clonotype has a count of ten or more. This chain joins TRBV18 and TRBJ2-7; D may be TRBD1 or TRBD2 (5 bases each). Germline lookup yields CDR1 KGHSH and CDR2 LQKENI. V lost 5 bases, J lost 5 bases, and 16 bases lay in between. CDR3 size: 14 residues. CDR3 sequence reads: CASSGDGPMNEQYF. In DNA form, the CDR3 reads TGTGCCAGCTCAGGGGACGGGCCCATGAACGAGCAGTACTTC. The full variable domain, its missing parts supplied by reference TRBV18 and TRBJ2-7, is NAGVMQNPRHLVRRRGQEARLRCSPMKGHSHVYWYRQLPEEGLKFMVYLQKENIIDESGMPKERFSAEFPKEGPSILRIQQVVRGDSAAYFCASSGDGPMNEQYFGPGTRLTVT.

This clonotype was seen repeatedly, ten times or more. The gene calls are TRBV28 and TRBJ1-2, with D possibly TRBD1 on 5 matching bases. The CDR3 is 14 residues long. Per the germline V gene, CDR1 is MDHEN and CDR2 is SYDVKM. The V end lost 6 bases, the J end lost 5 bases, and 16 bases lay between the germline ends. The CDR3 is CASRHPGRNYGYTF. CDR3 DNA: TGTGCCAGCAGGCACCCGGGACGGAATTATGGCTACACCTTC.

This clonotype was counted many times. The chain carries TRBV20-1 and TRBJ1-1; TRBD1 matches at 8 bases. Trimming removed 6 bases from V and 4 bases from J; junction bases left unmatched: 7. Germline CDR1 is DFQATT and CDR2 is SNEGSKA (reference sequence). The length of the CDR3 is 13 residues. The CDR3 protein is CSALTGGRTEAFF. CDR3 coding DNA: TGCAGTGCCCTAACAGGGGGGCGCACTGAAGCTTTCTTT.

As regards this clonotype: As the CDR3 is not closed by the conserved phenylalanine or tryptophan, this likely results from a read error. The chain is built from TRBV25-1 and TRBJ2-3; no clear D gene. CDR3 length: 13 amino acids. V gave up 7 bases and J gave up 6 bases, with 14 bases separating them. In germline, CDR1 is MGHDK, CDR2 SYGVNS. The CDR3 nucleotides are TGTGCCAGCAAAGCAACGCCCGGCGATACGCAGTATTTG. This encodes CASKATPGDTQYL.

This clonotype has a count of ten or more. J is TRBJ2-7 and V is TRBV7-2; D unresolved. V was trimmed by 1 base and J by 4 bases, leaving 8 bases between them. The CDR3 consists of 13 residues. Germline CDR1 SGHTA, CDR2 FQGNSA. The CDR3 is CASSLEAAYEQYF. DNA for the CDR3: TGTGCCAGCAGCTTAGAGGCGGCATACGAGCAGTACTTC.

This chain joins TRBV15 and TRBJ2-6; D not resolved. The V gene's germline CDR1 is LNHNV and CDR2 YYDKDF (reference sequence). V lost 1 base and J 0 bases, leaving 7 bases between the germline ends. The CDR3 has 16 residues. The CDR3 coding sequence is TGTGCCACCAGCAGAGGAGACACCTCTGGGGCCAACGTCCTGACTTTC. It encodes CATSRGDTSGANVLTF. Full variable domain (remainder filled in from reference TRBV15 and TRBJ2-6): DAMVIQNPRYQVTQFGKPVTLSCSQTLNHNVMYWYQQKSSQAPKLLFHYYDKDFNNEADTPDNFQSRRPNTSFCFLDIRSPGLGDTAMYLCATSRGDTSGANVLTFGAGSRLTVL.

This clonotype has only a few counts. V and J are TRBV28 and TRBJ1-4, with 8 bases identical to TRBD1. The V gene end was trimmed by 1 base and the J gene end by 7 bases; junction bases not matched to a gene: 8. Per the germline V gene, CDR1 is MDHEN and CDR2 is SYDVKM. The CDR3 sequence is 16 residues long. Here the CDR3 DNA reads TGTGCCAGCAGTTTATCCGGACAGGGACAGGTTGAAAAACTGTTTTTT. It specifies CASSLSGQGQVEKLFF.

There are many counts of this clonotype. V and J are TRBV5-4 and TRBJ2-7; 10 nucleotides agree with TRBD1. This CDR3 is 14 amino acids long. With V trimmed by 1 base and J by 5 bases, 3 bases remained unmatched. Germline lookup yields CDR1 SGHNT and CDR2 YYREEE (reference sequence). The CDR3 protein is CASSLMGQGNEQYF. CDR3 sequence (DNA): TGTGCCAGCAGCTTGATGGGACAGGGGAACGAGCAGTACTTC.

Remarks on this clonotype: A much bigger clone sits one base away, suggesting this may be a read error. The V gene is TRBV6-1, the J gene TRBJ2-1; D uncertain. This CDR3 contains 10 residues. Germline V lookup: CDR1 MNHNS, CDR2 SASEGT. CDR3 region: CASFYNGQFF. In DNA form, the CDR3 reads TGTGCCAGCTTCTACAATGGGCAGTTCTTC.

The chain employs TRBV12-3 or TRBV12-4 and TRBJ1-5; D not resolved. V gave up 5 bases and J gave up 0 bases, with 11 bases separating them. The CDR3 is 15 amino acids. The CDR3 spells CASSPLTSSNQPQHF. The CDR3 nucleotides read TGTGCCAGCAGTCCGCTGACAAGTAGCAATCAGCCCCAGCATTTT.

This clonotype was observed a few times. A much bigger clone sits one base away, suggesting this may be a read error. This chain joins TRBV5-4 and TRBJ1-1; no definite D call. CDR3 length: 14 residues. Looked up from germline, CDR1 is SGHNT and CDR2 is YYREEE (reference sequence). The ends were cut back, 3 bases at V and 4 bases at J, with 13 bases in the middle. The CDR3 loop reads CASSCGRAGTEAFF. The CDR3, as DNA: TGTGCCAGCAGCTGCGGGAGGGCGGGCACTGAAGCTTTCTTT.

This clonotype has only a few counts. A read error is possible here, since a much larger clone lies one base away. The rearrangement links TRBV7-6 to TRBJ2-5; TRBD1 matches 8 bases. Germline lookup yields CDR1 SGHVS and CDR2 FNYEAQ. V was clipped by 3 bases and J by 5 bases; unmatched bases: 5. The CDR3 runs 14 residues. The CDR3 DNA reads as TGTGCCAGCAGCTTCAACAGGGGGTGTGAGACCCAGTACTTC. As protein: CASSFNRGCETQYF.

The chain is built from TRBV20-1 and TRBJ2-7, with 8 nucleotides matching TRBD1. The trim removed 5 bases at V and 3 bases at J, leaving 12 bases unmatched. Germline V CDR1 and CDR2: DFQATT, SNEGSKA (reference sequence). This CDR3 is 15 amino acids long. The CDR3 bases are TGCAGTGCTCGACCCCGGGACAGGCCCCACTACGAGCAGTACTTC. It specifies CSARPRDRPHYEQYF.

The gene calls are TRBV5-5 and TRBJ2-3; D is unresolved. CDR1 SGHKS and CDR2 YYEKEE come from the germline V gene (reference sequence). The CDR3 sequence is 15 residues long. V lost 3 bases and J 0 bases, leaving 11 bases between the germline ends. The CDR3 loop is CASSSIAYSTDTQYF. CDR3 sequence (DNA): TGTGCCAGCAGCTCGATAGCATATAGCACAGATACGCAGTATTTT.

CDR3 coding DNA: TGTGCCTGGTCGGTCGGGCAGGGCGGGAAGACCCAGTACTTC. This gives the protein CAWSVGQGGKTQYF. The gene calls are TRBV30 and TRBJ2-5; weak D call: TRBD2 (6 bases). The CDR3 extends over 14 amino acids. Trimming shortened V by 5 bases and J by 6 bases, and 19 bases separated the two germline ends. The germline V gene encodes CDR1 GTSNPN and CDR2 SVGIG (reference sequence).

This clonotype has a count of ten or more. This chain joins TRBV5-1 and TRBJ1-5; 9 bases are a match to TRBD1. The CDR3 has 15 residues. V shed 5 bases and J 6 bases; nucleotides not matched to a gene: 9. Germline V gene sequence: CDR1 SGHRS, CDR2 YFSETQ. CDR3: CASRLGTGIRQPQHF. The DNA of the CDR3 is TGCGCCAGCAGACTCGGGACAGGGATACGTCAGCCCCAGCATTTT.

This clonotype showed up many times. The J gene is TRBJ2-1, the V gene TRBV6-1; possible D gene TRBD1, 6 bases. Germline assignment: CDR1 MNHNS and CDR2 SASEGT. V lost 2 bases to trimming and J lost 6 bases, with 11 bases between them. This CDR3 has 14 residues. In nucleotides, the CDR3 is TGTGCCAGCAGTGAATCGGCCAGGGGCAATGAGCAGTTCTTC. Translated: CASSESARGNEQFF.

The chain carries TRBV12-3 or TRBV12-4 and TRBJ2-7; D possibly corresponds to TRBD2 (6 bases). The J call may be incorrect, as the DNA end agrees better with TRBJ2-5. CDR3 length equals 14 residues. The CDR3 DNA sequence: TGTGCCAGCAGCCAAGAGGCGGGGAAAGAGACCCAGTACTTC. Its translation is CASSQEAGKETQYF.

A remark on this clonotype: A much larger clone sits a single nucleotide away, making a read error possible. This chain joins TRBV7-2 and TRBJ1-2; D may be TRBD1 (5 bases). This CDR3 has 14 residues. Germline-derived CDR1 and CDR2 are SGHTA and FQGNSA. Trimming took 6 bases from V and 7 from J, leaving 18 bases between them. This chain's CDR3 is CASRSGGVRSGYTF. The DNA for the CDR3 is TGTGCCAGCAGATCCGGGGGGGTTCGCTCTGGCTACACCTTC.